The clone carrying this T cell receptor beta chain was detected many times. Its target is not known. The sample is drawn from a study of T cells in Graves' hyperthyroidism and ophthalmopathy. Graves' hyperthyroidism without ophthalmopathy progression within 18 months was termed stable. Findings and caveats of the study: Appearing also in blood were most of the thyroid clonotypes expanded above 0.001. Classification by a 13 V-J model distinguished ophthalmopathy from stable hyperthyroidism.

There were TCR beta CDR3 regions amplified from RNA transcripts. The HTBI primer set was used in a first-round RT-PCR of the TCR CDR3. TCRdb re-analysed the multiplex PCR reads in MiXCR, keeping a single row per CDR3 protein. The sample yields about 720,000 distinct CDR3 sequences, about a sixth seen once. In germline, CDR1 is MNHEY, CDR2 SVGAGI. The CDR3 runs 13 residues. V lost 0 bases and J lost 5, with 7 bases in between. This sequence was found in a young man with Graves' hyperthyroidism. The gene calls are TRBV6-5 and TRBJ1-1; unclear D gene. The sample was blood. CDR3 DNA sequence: TGTGCCAGCAGTTACTCGTTTAGGACTGAAGCTTTCTTT. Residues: CASSYSFRTEAFF.